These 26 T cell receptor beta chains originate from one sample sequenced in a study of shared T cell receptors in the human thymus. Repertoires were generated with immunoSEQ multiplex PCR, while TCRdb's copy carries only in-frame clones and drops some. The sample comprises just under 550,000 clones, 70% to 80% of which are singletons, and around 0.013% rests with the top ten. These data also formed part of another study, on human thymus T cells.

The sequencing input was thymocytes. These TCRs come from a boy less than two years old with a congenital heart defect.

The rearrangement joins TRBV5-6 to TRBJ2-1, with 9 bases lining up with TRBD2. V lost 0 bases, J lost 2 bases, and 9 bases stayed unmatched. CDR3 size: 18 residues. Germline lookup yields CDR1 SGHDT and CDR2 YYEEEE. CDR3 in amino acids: CASSLAASGTPPYNEQFF. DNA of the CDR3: TGTGCCAGCAGCTTGGCGGCTAGCGGGACCCCGCCCTACAATGAGCAGTTCTTC. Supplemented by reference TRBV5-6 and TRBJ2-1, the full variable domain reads DAGVTQSPTHLIKTRGQQVTLRCSPKSGHDTVSWYQQALGQGPQFIFQYYEEEERQRGNFPDRFSGHQFPNYSSELNVNALLLGDSALYLCASSLAASGTPPYNEQFFGPGTRLTVL.

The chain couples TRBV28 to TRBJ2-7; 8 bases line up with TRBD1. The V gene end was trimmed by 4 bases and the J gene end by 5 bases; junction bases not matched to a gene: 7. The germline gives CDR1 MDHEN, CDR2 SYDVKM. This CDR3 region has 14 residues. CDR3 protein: CASSSQTGAHEQYF. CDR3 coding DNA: TGTGCCAGCAGTTCCCAGACAGGGGCCCACGAGCAGTACTTC. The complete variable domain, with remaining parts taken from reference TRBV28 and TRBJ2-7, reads DVKVTQSSRYLVKRTGEKVFLECVQDMDHENMFWYRQDPGLGLRLIYFSYDVKMKEKGDIPEGYSVSREKKERFSLILESASTNQTSMYLCASSSQTGAHEQYFGPGTRLTVT.

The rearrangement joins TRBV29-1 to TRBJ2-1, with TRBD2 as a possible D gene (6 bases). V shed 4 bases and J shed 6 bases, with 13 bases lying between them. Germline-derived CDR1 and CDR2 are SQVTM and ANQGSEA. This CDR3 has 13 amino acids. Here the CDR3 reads CSVGGVGSNEQFF. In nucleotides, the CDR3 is TGCAGCGTTGGCGGGGTTGGGTCCAATGAGCAGTTCTTC.

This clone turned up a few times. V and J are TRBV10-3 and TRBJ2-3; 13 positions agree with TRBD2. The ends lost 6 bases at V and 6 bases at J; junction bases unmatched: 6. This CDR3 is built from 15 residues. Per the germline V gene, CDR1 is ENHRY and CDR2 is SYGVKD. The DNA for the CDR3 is TGTGCCATCAGGAGGACTAGCGGGAGCCCCGATACGCAGTATTTT. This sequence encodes CAIRRTSGSPDTQYF.

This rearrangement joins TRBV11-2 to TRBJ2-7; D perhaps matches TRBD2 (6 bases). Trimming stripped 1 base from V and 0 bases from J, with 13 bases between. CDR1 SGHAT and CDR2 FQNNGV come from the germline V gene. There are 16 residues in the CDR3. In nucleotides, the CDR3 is TGTGCCAGCAGCTTAGTAGGGCTAGCGACCTCCTACGAGCAGTACTTC. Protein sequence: CASSLVGLATSYEQYF.

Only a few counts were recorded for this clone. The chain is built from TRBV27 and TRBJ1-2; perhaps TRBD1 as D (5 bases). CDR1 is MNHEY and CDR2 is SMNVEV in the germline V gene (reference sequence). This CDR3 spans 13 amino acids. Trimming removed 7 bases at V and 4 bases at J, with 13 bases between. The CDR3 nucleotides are TGTGCCAGCATGGGACTAAGAAGCTATGGCTACACCTTC. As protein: CASMGLRSYGYTF.

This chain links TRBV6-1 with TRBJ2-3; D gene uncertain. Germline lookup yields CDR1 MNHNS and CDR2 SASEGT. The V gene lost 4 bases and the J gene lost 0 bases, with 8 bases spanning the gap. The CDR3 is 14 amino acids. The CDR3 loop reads CASSVQKSTDTQYF. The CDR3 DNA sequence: TGTGCCAGCAGTGTACAGAAGAGCACAGATACGCAGTATTTT.

The CDR3 nucleotides read TGCGCCAGCAGCCAGGCCCCCACAGATACGCAGTATTTT. Translation gives CASSQAPTDTQYF. The chain joins TRBV4-3 to TRBJ2-3; D is unresolved. Between the trimmed V and J ends, which lost 3 bases and 2 bases, there was a span of 6 bases. Germline V CDR1 and CDR2: LGHNA, YSLEER. The CDR3 extends over 13 amino acids.

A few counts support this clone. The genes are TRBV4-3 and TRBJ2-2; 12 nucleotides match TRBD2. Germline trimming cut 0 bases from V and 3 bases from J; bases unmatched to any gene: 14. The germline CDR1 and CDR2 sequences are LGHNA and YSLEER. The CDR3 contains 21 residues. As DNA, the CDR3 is TGCGCCAGCAGCCAAGATCGGGCAGAGCTACTAGCGGGAGGCTACACCGGGGAGCTGTTTTTT. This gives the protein CASSQDRAELLAGGYTGELFF.

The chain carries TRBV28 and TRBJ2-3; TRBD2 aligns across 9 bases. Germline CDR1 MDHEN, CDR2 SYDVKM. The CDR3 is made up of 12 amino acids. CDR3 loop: CGVRAGGDTQYF. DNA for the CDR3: TGTGGCGTGCGAGCGGGGGGCGATACGCAGTATTTT.

The CDR3 loop reads CATSTAAGPNYEQYF. Here the CDR3 DNA reads TGTGCCACCAGCACTGCTGCGGGACCAAACTACGAGCAGTACTTC. The V gene is TRBV15, the J gene TRBJ2-7; maybe TRBD2 (6 bases). V lost 4 bases to trimming and J lost 3 bases, with 16 bases between them. This CDR3 contains 15 residues. Germline loops: CDR1 LNHNV, CDR2 YYDKDF (reference sequence).

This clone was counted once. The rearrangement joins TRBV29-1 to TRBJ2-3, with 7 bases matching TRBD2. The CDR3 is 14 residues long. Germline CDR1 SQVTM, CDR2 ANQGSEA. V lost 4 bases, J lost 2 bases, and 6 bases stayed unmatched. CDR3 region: CSVGSSGITDTQYF. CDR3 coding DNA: TGCAGCGTTGGGTCTAGCGGTATCACAGATACGCAGTATTTT.

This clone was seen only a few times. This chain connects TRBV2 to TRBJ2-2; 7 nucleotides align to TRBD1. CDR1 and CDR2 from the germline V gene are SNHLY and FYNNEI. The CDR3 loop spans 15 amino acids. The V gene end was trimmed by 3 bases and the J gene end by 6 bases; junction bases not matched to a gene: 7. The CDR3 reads CASSEGQGDPGELFF. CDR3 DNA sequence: TGTGCCAGCAGTGAGGGCCAGGGGGATCCCGGGGAGCTGTTTTTT.

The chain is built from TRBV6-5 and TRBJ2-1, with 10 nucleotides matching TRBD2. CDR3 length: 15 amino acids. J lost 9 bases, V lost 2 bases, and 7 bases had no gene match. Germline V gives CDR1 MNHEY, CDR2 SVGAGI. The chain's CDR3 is CASSYEASGRVEQFF. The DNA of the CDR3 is TGTGCCAGCAGTTACGAGGCTAGCGGGAGAGTTGAGCAGTTCTTC.

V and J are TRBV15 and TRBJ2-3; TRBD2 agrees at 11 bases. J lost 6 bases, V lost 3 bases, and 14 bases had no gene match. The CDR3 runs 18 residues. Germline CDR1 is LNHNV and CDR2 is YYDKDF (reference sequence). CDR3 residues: CATSSSGLAGGRGDTQYF. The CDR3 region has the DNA TGTGCCACCAGCAGTTCCGGGCTAGCGGGAGGTAGGGGTGATACGCAGTATTTT.

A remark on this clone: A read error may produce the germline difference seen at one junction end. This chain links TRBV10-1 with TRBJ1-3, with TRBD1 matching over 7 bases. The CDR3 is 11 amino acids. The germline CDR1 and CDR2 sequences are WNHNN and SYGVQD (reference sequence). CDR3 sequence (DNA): TGTCAGAGGGGGCTCGGAAACACCATATATTTT. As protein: CQRGLGNTIYF.

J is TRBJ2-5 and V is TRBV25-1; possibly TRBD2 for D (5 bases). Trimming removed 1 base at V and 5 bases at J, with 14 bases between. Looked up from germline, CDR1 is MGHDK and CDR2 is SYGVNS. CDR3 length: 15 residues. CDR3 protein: CASSESTTAPETQYF. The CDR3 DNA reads TGTGCCAGCAGTGAATCGACTACCGCCCCGGAGACCCAGTACTTC.

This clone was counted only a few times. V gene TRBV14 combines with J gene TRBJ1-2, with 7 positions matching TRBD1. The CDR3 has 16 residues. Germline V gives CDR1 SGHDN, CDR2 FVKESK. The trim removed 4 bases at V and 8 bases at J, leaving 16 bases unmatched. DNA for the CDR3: TGTGCCAGCAGCCTCCTCACCGGGACAGAGGGGGGAGGCTACACCTTC. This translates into CASSLLTGTEGGGYTF. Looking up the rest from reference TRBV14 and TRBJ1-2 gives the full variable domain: EAGVTQFPSHSVIEKGQTVTLRCDPISGHDNLYWYRRVMGKEIKFLLHFVKESKQDESGMPNNRFLAERTGGTYSTLKVQPAELEDSGVYFCASSLLTGTEGGGYTFGSGTRLTVV.

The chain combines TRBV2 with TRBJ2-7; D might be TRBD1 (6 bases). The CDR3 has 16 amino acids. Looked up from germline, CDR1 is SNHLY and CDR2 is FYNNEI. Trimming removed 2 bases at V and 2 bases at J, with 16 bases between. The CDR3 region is CASSELGDICAYEQYF. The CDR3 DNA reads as TGTGCCAGCAGTGAACTAGGGGACATATGCGCCTACGAGCAGTACTTC.

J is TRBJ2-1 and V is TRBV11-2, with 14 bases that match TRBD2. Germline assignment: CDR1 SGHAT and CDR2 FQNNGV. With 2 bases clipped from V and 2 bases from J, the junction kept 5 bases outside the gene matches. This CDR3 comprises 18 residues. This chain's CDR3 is CASSLTGTSGSAYNEQFF. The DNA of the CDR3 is TGTGCCAGCAGCTTAACCGGGACTAGCGGGAGCGCCTACAATGAGCAGTTCTTC.

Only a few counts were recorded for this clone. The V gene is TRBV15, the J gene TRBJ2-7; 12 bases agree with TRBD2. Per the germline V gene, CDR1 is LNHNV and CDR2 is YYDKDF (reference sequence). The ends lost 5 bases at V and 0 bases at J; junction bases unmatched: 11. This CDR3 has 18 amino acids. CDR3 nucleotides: TGTGCCACCAGCGCAGACGGGGAGACTAGCGGGAGCTCCTACGAGCAGTACTTC. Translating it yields CATSADGETSGSSYEQYF.

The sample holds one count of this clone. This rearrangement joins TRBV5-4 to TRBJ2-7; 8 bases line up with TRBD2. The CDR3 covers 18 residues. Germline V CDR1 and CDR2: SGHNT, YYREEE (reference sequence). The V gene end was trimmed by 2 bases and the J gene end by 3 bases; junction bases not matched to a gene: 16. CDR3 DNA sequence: TGTGCCAGCAGCTTAAAAGTGGGGGTAGCGGGGCGGGACTACGAGCAGTACTTC. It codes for CASSLKVGVAGRDYEQYF.

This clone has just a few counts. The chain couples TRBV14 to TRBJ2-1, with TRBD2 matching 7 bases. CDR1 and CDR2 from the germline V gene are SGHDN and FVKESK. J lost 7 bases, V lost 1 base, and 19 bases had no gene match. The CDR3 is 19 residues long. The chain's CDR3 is CASSQVAEALAPRVNEQFF. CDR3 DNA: TGTGCCAGCAGCCAAGTGGCGGAAGCACTAGCGCCCCGAGTGAATGAGCAGTTCTTC.

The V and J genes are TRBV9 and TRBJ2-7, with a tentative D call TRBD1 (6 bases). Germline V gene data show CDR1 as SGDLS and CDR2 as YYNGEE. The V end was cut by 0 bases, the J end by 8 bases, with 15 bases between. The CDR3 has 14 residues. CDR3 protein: CASSVDNTGRQQYF. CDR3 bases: TGTGCCAGCAGCGTAGACAACACAGGGAGACAGCAGTACTTC.

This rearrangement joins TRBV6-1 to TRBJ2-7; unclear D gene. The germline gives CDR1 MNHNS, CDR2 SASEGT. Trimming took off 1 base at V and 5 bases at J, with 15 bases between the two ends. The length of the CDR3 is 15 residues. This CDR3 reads CASSEGHYLWDEQYF. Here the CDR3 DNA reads TGTGCCAGCAGTGAAGGGCACTACCTCTGGGACGAGCAGTACTTC.

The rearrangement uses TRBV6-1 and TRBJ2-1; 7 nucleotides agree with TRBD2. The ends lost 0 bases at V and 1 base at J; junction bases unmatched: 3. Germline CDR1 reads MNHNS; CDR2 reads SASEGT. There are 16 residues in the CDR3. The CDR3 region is CASSEAAGLSYNEQFF. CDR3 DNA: TGTGCCAGCAGTGAAGCGGCGGGACTATCCTACAATGAGCAGTTCTTC.